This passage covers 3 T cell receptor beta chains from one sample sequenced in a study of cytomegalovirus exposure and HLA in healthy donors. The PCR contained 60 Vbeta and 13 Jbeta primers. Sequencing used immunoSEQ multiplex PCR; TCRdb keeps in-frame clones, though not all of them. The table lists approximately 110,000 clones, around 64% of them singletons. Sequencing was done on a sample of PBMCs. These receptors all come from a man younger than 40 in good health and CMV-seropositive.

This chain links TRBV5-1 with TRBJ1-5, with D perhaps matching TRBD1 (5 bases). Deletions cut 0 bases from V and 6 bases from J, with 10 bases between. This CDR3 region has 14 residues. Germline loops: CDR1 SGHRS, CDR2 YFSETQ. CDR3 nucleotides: TGCGCCAGCAGCTTGGAAGGGGTAGGTCAGCCCCAGCATTTT. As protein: CASSLEGVGQPQHF. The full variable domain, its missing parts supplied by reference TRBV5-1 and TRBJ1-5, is KAGVTQTPRYLIKTRGQQVTLSCSPISGHRSVSWYQQTPGQGLQFLFEYFSETQRNKGNFPGRFSGRQFSNSRSEMNVSTLELGDSALYLCASSLEGVGQPQHFGDGTRLSIL.

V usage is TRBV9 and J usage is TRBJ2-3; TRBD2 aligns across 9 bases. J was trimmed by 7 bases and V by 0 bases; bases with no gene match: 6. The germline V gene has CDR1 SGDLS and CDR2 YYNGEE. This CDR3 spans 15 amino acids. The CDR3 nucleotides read TGTGCCAGCAGCGTAGATCTAGCGGGACTAAATACGCAGTATTTT. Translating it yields CASSVDLAGLNTQYF.

The chain's CDR3 is CASTGQGDEKLFF. CDR3 DNA: TGTGCCAGCACGGGACAGGGTGATGAAAAACTGTTTTTT. The gene calls are TRBV5-4 and TRBJ1-4, with 9 nucleotides matching TRBD1. CDR1 SGHNT and CDR2 YYREEE come from the germline V gene (reference sequence). This CDR3 is built from 13 residues. Unmatched junction bases numbered 3, after V lost 6 bases and J lost 6 bases. Together with reference TRBV5-4 and TRBJ1-4, the CDR3 gives the full variable domain: ETGVTQSPTHLIKTRGQQVTLRCSSQSGHNTVSWYQQALGQGPQFIFQYYREEENGRGNFPPRFSGLQFPNYSSELNVNALELDDSALYLCASTGQGDEKLFFGSGTQLSVL.